The entry below gives a single TCR beta chain sequence along with its context. Antigen specificity is unknown. J lost 3 bases, V lost 3 bases, and 6 bases had no gene match. The CDR3 has 16 amino acids. The germline V gene encodes CDR1 SEHNR and CDR2 FQNEAQ (reference sequence). This sample was included in a study of regulatory T cells in long-lasting Graves disease. Regarding the study as a whole: It was peripheral blood alone, not thyroid tissue, that was studied.

Combining iRepertoire HTBI primers with Arm-PCR of CDR3 regions, the authors built TCR beta libraries. Authors' methods: The study identified more than 55 TRBV and more than 11 TRBJ segments across samples. TCRdb analysed the multiplex PCR reads with MiXCR anew, one entry per CDR3 protein. These V and J calls are TCRdb output, not the study's own analysis. In the table there are 350,000 to 450,000 distinct CDR3 sequences, approximately 12% of which are singletons. Time point here: newly diagnosed GD, antithyroid drugs for less than 3 months. Extracted RNA from PBMCs served as the source of the TCR library. This same sample was also part of a study on T cells in Graves' hyperthyroidism and ophthalmopathy. Per that paper: If no ophthalmopathy progression occurred within 18 months, Graves' hyperthyroidism was stable.

The clonotype comes from a woman aged 18-29 years with Graves disease. The chain employs TRBV7-9 and TRBJ2-1; 9 nucleotides match TRBD2. This sample comprised peripheral blood mononuclear cells (PBMCs), obtained at new diagnosis, from a patient treated with antithyroid drugs. CDR3 sequence: CASSLESGGFYNEQFF. The DNA of the CDR3 is TGTGCCAGCAGCTTGGAGAGCGGGGGGTTCTACAATGAGCAGTTCTTC.